This passage covers 2 T cell receptor beta chains from one sample sequenced in a study of T cells in Graves' hyperthyroidism and ophthalmopathy. Amplified TCR beta CDR3 regions came from RNA transcripts. HTBI primers were employed in a first-round RT-PCR of the TCR CDR3. TCRdb passed the multiplex PCR reads through MiXCR, listing each CDR3 protein once. Seen here are approximately 720,000 distinct CDR3 sequences, around 20% observed once, and the top ten hold 16%. What was sequenced was blood. The receptors come from a woman aged 45-60 years with Graves' hyperthyroidism that later progressed to Graves' ophthalmopathy.

This chain connects TRBV5-1 to TRBJ1-6; 9 bases line up with TRBD1. V lost 5 bases and J lost 10; bases outside the gene matches: 7. The length of the CDR3 is 14 residues. Germline V gene data show CDR1 as SGHRS and CDR2 as YFSETQ. In nucleotides, the CDR3 is TGCGCCAGCAGGTCCGGGACAGGGCACTCACCCCTCCACTTT. This gives the protein CASRSGTGHSPLHF.

The chain uses TRBV7-2 and TRBJ1-4, with TRBD1 matching over 10 bases. Germline V gene lookup returns CDR1 SGHTA and CDR2 FQGNSA. The trim removed 5 bases at V and 10 bases at J, leaving 10 bases unmatched. This CDR3 comprises 15 residues. The chain's CDR3 is CASSEVTGGDGKLFF. The CDR3 DNA follows: TGTGCCAGCAGCGAAGTGACAGGGGGCGATGGAAAACTGTTTTTT.